The 9 T cell receptor beta chains reported below all come from one sample, sequenced in a study of T-cell memory formation after mild COVID-19 (dated by TCRdb to 2020 to 2023). The library came from 5' RACE. Data came from an Illumina NovaSeq 6000. In-frame beta chains were kept once TCRdb had trimmed the public reads at Q25 with fastp and called clones with MiXCR. Records with the same CDR3 protein are collapsed into one entry carrying the most frequent genes and DNA. The table for this sample lists a few hundred thousand distinct CDR3 sequences; 15% to 20% of them were counted only once. Jointly, the top ten make up 20% to 25% of the sample. Sequenced sample: PBMCs or a T cell subset sorted from them (not recorded which). Receptor source: a man between 18 and 35 years old who had mild COVID-19 (a few samples of this study predate the infection). The sample titles of this study are shuffled in the database, so cell type and time point are left out; the donor was told from shared clones.

This clonotype was counted between two and nine times. The V call is TRBV7-9, the J call TRBJ2-5; a possible D gene is TRBD2 (6 bases). The CDR3 contains 15 residues. V was clipped by 5 bases and J by 5 bases, with 18 bases between them. The germline gives CDR1 SEHNR, CDR2 FQNEAQ (reference sequence). CDR3 amino acids: CASSADYPGRETQYF. As DNA, the CDR3 is TGTGCCAGCAGCGCGGACTACCCGGGGCGTGAGACCCAGTACTTC.

This chain links TRBV28 with TRBJ1-2; no clear D. Germline V lookup: CDR1 MDHEN, CDR2 SYDVKM. This CDR3 is 13 amino acids long. V was cut by 3 bases and J by 6 bases, with 11 bases left in between. For the CDR3, the DNA is TGTGCCAGCAGTTTGCGGACGTCGGATGGCTACACCTTC. It codes for CASSLRTSDGYTF.

This clonotype came up a few times. The rearrangement uses TRBV11-3 and TRBJ2-5; TRBD2 might be the D (5 bases). The CDR3 spans 14 residues. The germline CDR1 and CDR2 sequences are SGHNT and YENEEA. V lost 4 bases and J 5 bases, leaving 14 bases between the germline ends. CDR3 in DNA: TGTGCCAGCAGCTCCACAGCGGATCAGGAGACCCAGTACTTC. Protein product: CASSSTADQETQYF. The whole variable domain, filled in from reference TRBV11-3 and TRBJ2-5, reads EAGVVQSPRYKIIEKKQPVAFWCNPISGHNTLYWYLQNLGQGPELLIRYENEEAVDDSQLPKDRFSAERLKGVDSTLKIQPAELGDSAVYLCASSSTADQETQYFGPGTRLLVL.

This chain links TRBV18 with TRBJ2-5, with D unresolved. V dropped 3 bases and J dropped 1 base, with 9 bases sitting between them. Germline V gives CDR1 KGHSH, CDR2 LQKENI. This CDR3 has 14 amino acids. The CDR3 here is CASSPSVFQETQYF. CDR3 coding DNA: TGTGCCAGCTCACCTTCCGTTTTCCAAGAGACCCAGTACTTC.

In its sample, this clonotype was seen once. CDR3 coding DNA: TGTGCCAGCTTTGCCGGGACCTCCTACAATGAGCAGTTCTTC. Its protein is CASFAGTSYNEQFF. The chain joins TRBV6-1 to TRBJ2-1, with D possibly being TRBD1 or TRBD2 (5 bases each). V lost 8 bases and J 0 bases, leaving 11 bases between the germline ends. Germline values: CDR1 MNHNS, CDR2 SASEGT. The CDR3 spans 14 residues.

The chain carries TRBV7-2 and TRBJ1-1; perhaps TRBD1 as D (6 bases). The CDR3 totals 15 residues. Trimming pared 5 bases from V and 1 base from J, leaving 14 bases between. Germline CDR1 SGHTA, CDR2 FQGNSA. The CDR3 bases are TGTGCCAGCAGCACCCGGACAGCGAGGAACACTGAAGCTTTCTTT. This gives the protein CASSTRTARNTEAFF. Combining the CDR3 with reference TRBV7-2 and TRBJ1-1 gives the whole variable domain GAGVSQSPSNKVTEKGKDVELRCDPISGHTALYWYRQSLGQGLEFLIYFQGNSAPDKSGLPSDRFSAERTGGSVSTLTIQRTQQEDSAVYLCASSTRTARNTEAFFGQGTRLTVV.

This clonotype was seen more than once but under ten times. This chain connects TRBV19 to TRBJ2-2, with 7 bases that match TRBD2. V lost 6 bases and J lost 6; bases outside the gene matches: 10. Per germline, CDR1 LNHDA and CDR2 SQIVND (reference sequence). The CDR3 totals 15 residues. The CDR3 coding sequence is TGTGCCAGTAGCCCAGGCCTAGCGGTGGCCGGGGAGCTGTTTTTT. This gives the protein CASSPGLAVAGELFF. Based on the CDR3 plus reference TRBV19 and TRBJ2-2, the full variable domain is DGGITQSPKYLFRKEGQNVTLSCEQNLNHDAMYWYRQDPGQGLRLIYYSQIVNDFQKGDIAEGYSVSREKKESFPLTVTSAQKNPTAFYLCASSPGLAVAGELFFGEGSRLTVL.

This clonotype was recorded a few times. This chain joins TRBV6-6 and TRBJ2-5; 11 nucleotides line up with TRBD2. Germline V gene lookup returns CDR1 MNHNY and CDR2 SVGAGI (reference sequence). The CDR3 runs 15 residues. J gave up 3 bases and V 2 bases, and 2 bases lay outside the gene matches. This CDR3 reads CASSYGTSGEETQYF. As DNA, the CDR3 is TGTGCCAGCAGTTACGGGACTAGCGGTGAAGAGACCCAGTACTTC.

This rearrangement joins TRBV28 to TRBJ2-7, with D perhaps TRBD1 or TRBD2 (5 bases each). V was pared by 3 bases and J by 5 bases, with 11 bases between. The CDR3 length is 13 residues. In germline, CDR1 is MDHEN, CDR2 SYDVKM. The CDR3 nucleotides read TGTGCCAGCAGTTTGTTTAGGGGAGACGAGCAGTACGTC. It is translated as CASSLFRGDEQYV.